Presented here are 26 T cell receptor beta chains from one specimen sequenced in a study of CD8 T cells in Susac syndrome. Random hexamers were used to reverse transcribe roughly 0.5 to 1 ug of RNA. In TCRdb, the immunoSEQ multiplex PCR reads were re-called with MiXCR into one record per CDR3 protein. The table has around 110,000 distinct CDR3 sequences, just under 95% seen once. The specimen was CD8+ T cells from PBMCs. The receptors derive from a human donor with Susac syndrome.

The chain has TRBV7-3 and TRBJ2-1, with 10 bases matching TRBD2. This CDR3 has 16 residues. Germline V gives CDR1 SGHTA, CDR2 FQGTGA. Trimming removed 7 bases from V and 5 bases from J; junction bases left unmatched: 11. The CDR3 reads CASIGRSSGGHNEQFF. CDR3 nucleotides: TGTGCCAGCATCGGCCGTTCTAGCGGGGGACACAATGAGCAGTTCTTC.

This sequence joins TRBV27 and TRBJ1-2; TRBD1 is a possible D gene (6 bases). This CDR3 comprises 15 residues. Germline CDR1 is MNHEY and CDR2 is SMNVEV (reference sequence). V gave up 3 bases and J gave up 2 bases, with 13 bases separating them. CDR3 in DNA: TGTGCCAGCAGTTTCCAGGAAGGGGGGAACTATGGCTACACCTTC. Residues: CASSFQEGGNYGYTF.

A single count supports this clonotype. CDR3 DNA: TGTGCCAGCAGCGGGGACAGTAACTATGGCTACACCTTC. It encodes CASSGDSNYGYTF. This chain connects TRBV9 to TRBJ1-2; 7 nucleotides agree with TRBD1. From germline, CDR1 is SGDLS and CDR2 YYNGEE. The J segment lost 1 base and the V segment lost 3 bases, leaving 0 bases of the junction unmatched. This CDR3 is built from 13 residues.

The J gene is TRBJ2-3, the V gene TRBV18, with D tentatively TRBD2 (6 bases). The CDR3 contains 14 residues. V shed 6 bases and J shed 3 bases, with 13 bases lying between them. CDR1 is KGHSH and CDR2 is LQKENI in the germline V gene. The CDR3 is CASSRLGGTDTQYF. The CDR3 region has the DNA TGTGCCAGCTCCCGACTCGGGGGTACAGATACGCAGTATTTT. Full variable domain (outside the CDR3, taken from reference TRBV18 and TRBJ2-3): NAGVMQNPRHLVRRRGQEARLRCSPMKGHSHVYWYRQLPEEGLKFMVYLQKENIIDESGMPKERFSAEFPKEGPSILRIQQVVRGDSAAYFCASSRLGGTDTQYFGPGTRLTVL.

V is TRBV6-5 and J is TRBJ2-7; D is unclear. Between the trimmed V and J ends, which lost 5 bases and 2 bases, there was a span of 7 bases. The CDR3 totals 12 residues. CDR1 and CDR2 from the germline V gene are MNHEY and SVGAGI. The CDR3 DNA is TGTGCCAGCAGTCCGAACCCCTACGAGCAGTACTTC. Residues: CASSPNPYEQYF.

V is TRBV7-9 and J is TRBJ2-5; TRBD1 or TRBD2 may be the D gene (5 bases each). The V end was cut by 5 bases, the J end by 5 bases, with 12 bases between. This CDR3 has 13 amino acids. The V gene's germline CDR1 is SEHNR and CDR2 FQNEAQ (reference sequence). The CDR3, as DNA: TGTGCCAGCAGCCCCTGGGGCGGGGAGACCCAGTACTTC. As protein: CASSPWGGETQYF.

This chain uses TRBV3-1 with TRBJ1-1, with 9 bases fitting TRBD1. Trimming took 0 bases from V and 7 from J; bases not matched to a gene: 6. CDR3 length equals 15 residues. Germline CDR1 and CDR2: LGHDT and YNNKEL (reference sequence). CDR3 sequence: CASSQDTGGEVEAFF. CDR3 nucleotides: TGTGCCAGCAGCCAAGACACAGGGGGCGAGGTTGAAGCTTTCTTT.

The rearrangement links TRBV2 to TRBJ2-1; 7 bases align to TRBD1. The germline V gene has CDR1 SNHLY and CDR2 FYNNEI. J lost 6 bases, V lost 8 bases, and 7 bases had no gene match. The CDR3 consists of 13 residues. CDR3 in DNA: TGTGCCAGCGAAGGGGGCTTCTTCAATGAGCAGTTCTTC. Amino acids: CASEGGFFNEQFF.

This clonotype has only one observation. V and J are TRBV9 and TRBJ2-5; 13 bases fit TRBD2. This CDR3 comprises 18 residues. The germline CDR1 and CDR2 sequences are SGDLS and YYNGEE. Losses at the gene ends were 0 bases for V and 5 bases for J; bases not matched to a gene: 10. CDR3 protein: CASSVGEGTSGVEETQYF. As DNA, the CDR3 is TGTGCCAGCAGCGTAGGGGAGGGGACTAGCGGGGTGGAGGAGACCCAGTACTTC.

This sequence joins TRBV20-1 and TRBJ2-7, with no clear D. V was clipped by 3 bases and J by 4 bases, with 16 bases between them. The CDR3 consists of 14 residues. Germline lookup yields CDR1 DFQATT and CDR2 SNEGSKA (reference sequence). Here the CDR3 DNA reads TGCAGTGCTAGCGATCAAGGAGAACTTTACGAGCAGTACTTC. Amino acid sequence: CSASDQGELYEQYF.

The chain has TRBV12-3 or TRBV12-4 and TRBJ2-2; a weak D match, TRBD2 (6 bases). Trimming pared 5 bases from V and 5 bases from J, leaving 15 bases between. The CDR3 consists of 15 residues. The CDR3 sequence is CASSQARLETGELFF. The CDR3 DNA is TGTGCCAGCAGTCAGGCCCGACTAGAGACCGGGGAGCTGTTTTTT.

V usage is TRBV19 and J usage is TRBJ2-7, with D possibly being TRBD1 (5 bases). V lost 3 bases, J lost 4 bases, and 10 bases lay in between. The CDR3 loop spans 13 amino acids. CDR1 is LNHDA, CDR2 SQIVND, per germline (reference sequence). In DNA form, the CDR3 reads TGTGCCAGTAGTATCTCAGGGATTTACGAGCAGTACTTC. This codes for CASSISGIYEQYF. Using reference TRBV19 and TRBJ2-7 for the parts outside the CDR3, the full variable domain is DGGITQSPKYLFRKEGQNVTLSCEQNLNHDAMYWYRQDPGQGLRLIYYSQIVNDFQKGDIAEGYSVSREKKESFPLTVTSAQKNPTAFYLCASSISGIYEQYFGPGTRLTVT.

The chain recombines TRBV20-1 with TRBJ1-1, with D unclear. The CDR3 is 13 residues long. V dropped 6 bases and J dropped 6 bases, with 17 bases sitting between them. CDR1 and CDR2 from the germline V gene are DFQATT and SNEGSKA (reference sequence). The CDR3 bases are TGCAGTGCAGAGCCCAGGACTGGGGCTGAAGCTTTCTTT. Its protein is CSAEPRTGAEAFF.

The chain is built from TRBV15 and TRBJ2-5; D uncertain. CDR3 size: 12 residues. V lost 0 bases and J 5 bases, leaving 4 bases between the germline ends. Germline-derived CDR1 and CDR2 are LNHNV and YYDKDF (reference sequence). The CDR3 DNA sequence: TGTGCCACCAGCAGAGAGTCCGAGACCCAGTACTTC. Its protein product is CATSRESETQYF.

The chain couples TRBV6-2 or TRBV6-3 to TRBJ2-7; D is unclear. This CDR3 region has 15 residues. V was trimmed by 5 bases and J by 2 bases, leaving 16 bases between them. Germline CDR1 reads MNHEY; CDR2 reads SVGEGT. The CDR3 protein is CASSPLKGSAYEQYF. The CDR3 nucleotides read TGTGCCAGCAGTCCCCTAAAGGGTTCAGCCTACGAGCAGTACTTC.

V usage is TRBV7-6 and J usage is TRBJ2-5; the D gene is possibly TRBD1 (6 bases). This CDR3 contains 14 residues. CDR1 and CDR2 (germline): SGHVS, FNYEAQ. The V gene lost 5 bases and the J gene lost 4 bases, with 14 bases spanning the gap. The CDR3 coding sequence is TGTGCCAGCAGCGAATATACAGGGCGAGAGACCCAGTACTTC. Protein: CASSEYTGRETQYF.

The genes are TRBV3-1 and TRBJ2-7, with a tentative D call TRBD1 (5 bases). The CDR3 runs 15 residues. V lost 1 base to trimming and J lost 1 base, with 11 bases between them. The V gene's germline CDR1 is LGHDT and CDR2 YNNKEL (reference sequence). CDR3 protein: CASSQAPDSSYEQYF. CDR3 nucleotide sequence: TGTGCCAGCAGCCAAGCTCCCGACAGTTCCTACGAGCAGTACTTC.

The rearrangement links TRBV3-1 to TRBJ2-1; TRBD1 agrees at 11 bases. The germline V gene has CDR1 LGHDT and CDR2 YNNKEL (reference sequence). J was trimmed by 4 bases and V by 0 bases; bases with no gene match: 2. The CDR3 totals 16 residues. The CDR3 loop reads CASSQEGDRGYNEQFF. The CDR3 DNA reads TGTGCCAGCAGCCAAGAGGGGGACAGGGGGTACAATGAGCAGTTCTTC.

This rearrangement joins TRBV13 to TRBJ1-1; no definite D call. Germline V gives CDR1 PRHDT, CDR2 FYEKMQ (reference sequence). With 5 bases removed from V and 1 base from J, the gap between germline ends came to 8 bases. The length of the CDR3 is 13 residues. CDR3 DNA sequence: TGTGCCAGCAGCGTCGGCCGGAACACTGAAGCTTTCTTT. As protein: CASSVGRNTEAFF.

The J gene is TRBJ2-2, the V gene TRBV4-1; D remains ambiguous. With 3 bases removed from V and 7 bases from J, the gap between germline ends came to 3 bases. The CDR3 sequence is 11 residues long. Germline CDR1 is MGHRA and CDR2 is YSYEKL. The CDR3 sequence is CASSQDGELFF. CDR3 coding DNA: TGCGCCAGCAGCCAGGACGGGGAGCTGTTTTTT.

V usage is TRBV6-2 or TRBV6-3 and J usage is TRBJ2-1; D tentatively fits TRBD1 or TRBD2 (5 bases each). The germline V gene has CDR1 MNHEY and CDR2 SVGEGT. V dropped 7 bases and J dropped 8 bases, with 15 bases sitting between them. This CDR3 is 13 amino acids long. DNA for the CDR3: TGTGCCAGCACTCCACTCCCGGGGCATGAGCAGTTCTTC. Translating it yields CASTPLPGHEQFF.

The chain combines TRBV7-9 with TRBJ2-5, with 11 bases lining up with TRBD2. This CDR3 is built from 15 residues. V lost 4 bases, J lost 5 bases, and 6 bases stayed unmatched. CDR1 and CDR2 (germline): SEHNR, FQNEAQ (reference sequence). The CDR3 reads CASSSTSGEPETQYF. The DNA for the CDR3 is TGTGCCAGCAGCTCGACTAGCGGGGAACCGGAGACCCAGTACTTC. The full variable domain, completed using reference TRBV7-9 and TRBJ2-5, is DTGVSQNPRHKITKRGQNVTFRCDPISEHNRLYWYRQTLGQGPEFLTYFQNEAQLEKSRLLSDRFSAERPKGSFSTLEIQRTEQGDSAMYLCASSSTSGEPETQYFGPGTRLLVL.

This chain links TRBV2 with TRBJ2-5, with D possibly TRBD2 on 5 matching bases. Germline V CDR1 and CDR2: SNHLY, FYNNEI. The length of the CDR3 is 14 residues. Trimming took 3 bases from V and 5 from J, leaving 13 bases between them. The CDR3 nucleotides are TGTGCCAGCAGTGAGGATTCTAGCAGGGAGACCCAGTACTTC. Its protein product is CASSEDSSRETQYF.

The chain combines TRBV19 with TRBJ2-3; TRBD2 matches at 14 bases. V lost 9 bases and J lost 6; bases outside the gene matches: 8. The CDR3 has 15 amino acids. Germline V gene data show CDR1 as LNHDA and CDR2 as SQIVND (reference sequence). CDR3 nucleotide sequence: TGTGCCAGCGAGGAGGGACTAGCGGGGGCGGATACGCAGTATTTT. Translation gives CASEEGLAGADTQYF.

J is TRBJ2-3 and V is TRBV7-2; D assignment may be TRBD1 or TRBD2 (5 bases each). The ends were cut back, 3 bases at V and 5 bases at J, with 18 bases in the middle. CDR3 length equals 16 residues. Germline CDR1 and CDR2: SGHTA and FQGNSA. This chain's CDR3 is CASSFKTGPPGDTQYF. In DNA form, the CDR3 reads TGTGCCAGCAGCTTTAAGACGGGGCCCCCGGGAGATACGCAGTATTTT.

This chain links TRBV5-4 with TRBJ2-7; 10 positions agree with TRBD1. Germline values: CDR1 SGHNT, CDR2 YYREEE (reference sequence). This CDR3 region has 14 residues. J gave up 5 bases and V 10 bases, and 12 bases lay outside the gene matches. DNA of the CDR3: TGTGCCTGGGGGACAGGGGCCCGAGGGCACGAGCAGTACTTC. Its protein product is CAWGTGARGHEQYF.